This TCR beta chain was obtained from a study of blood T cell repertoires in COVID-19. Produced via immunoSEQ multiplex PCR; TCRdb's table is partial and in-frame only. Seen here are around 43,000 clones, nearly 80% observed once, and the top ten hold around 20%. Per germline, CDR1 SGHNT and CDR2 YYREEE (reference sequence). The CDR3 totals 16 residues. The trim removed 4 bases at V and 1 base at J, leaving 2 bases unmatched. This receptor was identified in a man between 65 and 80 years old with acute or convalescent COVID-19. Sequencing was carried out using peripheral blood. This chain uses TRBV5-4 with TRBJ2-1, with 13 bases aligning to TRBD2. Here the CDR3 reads CASSQGLAGSYNEQFF. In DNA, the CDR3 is TGTGCCAGCAGCCAGGGACTAGCGGGGTCCTACAATGAGCAGTTCTTC.